Sequencing of this T cell receptor beta chain was carried out in a study of CD8 T cells in ankylosing spondylitis. In the case of this clonotype: Its target is not known.

In germline, CDR1 is SGHRS, CDR2 YFSETQ. With 6 bases clipped from V and 6 bases from J, the junction kept 8 bases outside the gene matches. The CDR3 totals 13 residues. General study results and limits: Typical of ankylosing spondylitis blood, it appeared, was a TCR beta motif of 7 or 8 highly homologous variants.

TCRdb re-called the 5' RACE reads with MiXCR, one entry per CDR3 protein. Here the sample spans about 840,000 distinct CDR3 sequences, 10% to 15% being singletons. The clonotype was recovered from a male donor with ankylosing spondylitis. The sample consisted of blood, either unsorted or a sorted T cell fraction (not recorded which). This chain links TRBV5-1 with TRBJ1-1; 7 bases line up with TRBD1. The DNA of the CDR3 is TGCGCCAGCACCTATACAGGGGCGTCTGAAGCTTTCTTT. Its translation: CASTYTGASEAFF.